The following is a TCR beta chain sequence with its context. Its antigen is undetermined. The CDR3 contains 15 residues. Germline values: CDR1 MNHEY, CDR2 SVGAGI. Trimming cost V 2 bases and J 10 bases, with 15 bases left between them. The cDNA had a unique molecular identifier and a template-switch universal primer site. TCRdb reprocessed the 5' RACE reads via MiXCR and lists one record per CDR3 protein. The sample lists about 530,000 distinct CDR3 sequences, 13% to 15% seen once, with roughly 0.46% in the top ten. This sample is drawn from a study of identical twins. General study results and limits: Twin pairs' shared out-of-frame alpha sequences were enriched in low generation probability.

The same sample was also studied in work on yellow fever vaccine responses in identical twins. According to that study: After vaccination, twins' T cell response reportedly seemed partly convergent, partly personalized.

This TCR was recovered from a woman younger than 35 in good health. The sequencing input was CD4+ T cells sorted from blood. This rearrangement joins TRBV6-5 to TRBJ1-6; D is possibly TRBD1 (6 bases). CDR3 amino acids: CASSYQRTERSPLHF. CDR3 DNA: TGTGCCAGCAGTTACCAGCGGACAGAACGATCACCCCTCCACTTT.